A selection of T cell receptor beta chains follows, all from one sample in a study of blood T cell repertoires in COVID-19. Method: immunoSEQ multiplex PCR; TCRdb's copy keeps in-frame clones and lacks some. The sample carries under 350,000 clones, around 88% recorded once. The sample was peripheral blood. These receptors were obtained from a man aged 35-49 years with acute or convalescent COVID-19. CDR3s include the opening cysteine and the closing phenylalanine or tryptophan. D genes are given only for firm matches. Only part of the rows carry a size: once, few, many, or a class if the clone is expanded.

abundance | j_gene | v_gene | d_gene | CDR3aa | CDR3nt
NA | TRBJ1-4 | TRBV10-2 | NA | CASSSFRDTLSEKLFF | TGCGCCAGCAGCTCCTTCCGGGACACCCTGAGCGAAAAACTGTTTTTT
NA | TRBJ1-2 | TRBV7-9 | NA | CASTPSGARSAGYTF | TGTGCCAGCACCCCATCAGGGGCCCGCAGCGCTGGCTACACCTTC
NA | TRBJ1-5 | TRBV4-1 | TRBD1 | CASSQEGTGNQPQHF | TGCGCCAGCAGCCAAGAAGGGACAGGGAACCAGCCCCAGCATTTT
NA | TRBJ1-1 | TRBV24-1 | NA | CATSDLGANEAFF | TGTGCCACCAGTGATTTAGGGGCGAATGAAGCTTTCTTT
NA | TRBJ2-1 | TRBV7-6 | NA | CASRSTSGDEQFF | TGTGCCAGCCGGAGCACGAGCGGTGATGAGCAGTTCTTC
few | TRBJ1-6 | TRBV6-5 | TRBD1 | CASWDSQLNSPLHF | TGTGCCAGCTGGGACAGCCAACTTAATTCACCCCTCCACTTT
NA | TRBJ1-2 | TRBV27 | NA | CASSPGTARGGYTF | TGTGCCAGCTCTCCGGGGACGGCCCGGGGGGGCTACACCTTC
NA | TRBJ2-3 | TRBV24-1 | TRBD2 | CATSDPPGLAGGSTDTQYF | TGTGCCACCAGTGATCCTCCGGGACTAGCGGGGGGGAGCACAGATACGCAGTATTTT
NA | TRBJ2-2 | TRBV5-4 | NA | CASSLPGNTGELFF | TGTGCCAGCAGCTTGCCGGGAAACACCGGGGAGCTGTTTTTT
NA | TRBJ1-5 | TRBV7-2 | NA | CASSSQGSQPQHF | TGTGCCAGCAGCTCCCAGGGATCTCAGCCCCAGCATTTT
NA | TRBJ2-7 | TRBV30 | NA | CAWRDDSYEQYF | TGTGCCTGGAGGGACGACAGTTACGAGCAGTACTTC
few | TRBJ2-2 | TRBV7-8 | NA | CASSLDDSRYTGELFF | TGTGCCAGCAGTTTGGATGACAGCAGATACACCGGGGAGCTGTTTTTT
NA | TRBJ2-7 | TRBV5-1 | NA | CASSQGAYEQYF | TGCGCCAGCAGCCAGGGTGCCTACGAGCAGTACTTC
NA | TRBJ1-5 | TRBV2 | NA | CASSELAIQPQHF | TGTGCCAGCAGTGAATTGGCAATACAGCCCCAGCATTTT
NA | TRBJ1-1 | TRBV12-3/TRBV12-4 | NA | CASSLGQNTEAFF | TGTGCCAGCAGTTTGGGGCAGAACACTGAAGCTTTCTTT
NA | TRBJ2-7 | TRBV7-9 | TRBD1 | CASRPGTGSSYEQYF | TGTGCCAGCAGACCCGGGACAGGTTCTTCCTACGAGCAGTACTTC
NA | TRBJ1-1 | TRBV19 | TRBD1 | CASRTWTGTINTEAFF | TGTGCCAGTAGAACCTGGACAGGGACCATAAACACTGAAGCTTTCTTT
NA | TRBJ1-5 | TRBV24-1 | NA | CATSDLQSFPGIFQPQHF | TGTGCCACCAGTGATTTGCAAAGCTTCCCAGGGATTTTTCAGCCCCAGCATTTT
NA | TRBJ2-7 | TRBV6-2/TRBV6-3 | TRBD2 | CASSYPSGHTSEQYF | TGTGCCAGCAGTTACCCTAGCGGGCATACTTCCGAGCAGTACTTC
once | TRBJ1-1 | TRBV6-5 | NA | CASRPFRESSTEAFF | TGTGCCAGCAGACCGTTCAGGGAATCGAGCACTGAAGCTTTCTTT
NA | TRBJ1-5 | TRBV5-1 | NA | CASSETGQQPQHF | TGCGCCAGCAGCGAGACAGGTCAACAGCCCCAGCATTTT
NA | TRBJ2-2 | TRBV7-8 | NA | CASSLEAAPGKYGELFF | TGTGCCAGCAGCTTAGAGGCGGCCCCAGGGAAATACGGGGAGCTGTTTTTT
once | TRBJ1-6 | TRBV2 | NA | CASSYTRVDNSPLHF | TGTGCCAGCAGCTACACCCGGGTGGATAATTCACCCCTCCACTTT
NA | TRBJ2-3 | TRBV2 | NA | CASSETSYDTQYF | TGTGCCAGCAGTGAAACTAGCTACGATACGCAGTATTTT
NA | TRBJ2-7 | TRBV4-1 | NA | CASSQDRRGDEQYF | TGCGCCAGCAGCCAAGATCGTCGGGGTGACGAGCAGTACTTC
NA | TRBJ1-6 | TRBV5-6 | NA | CASSLQASINSPLHF | TGTGCCAGCAGCTTGCAGGCTTCCATTAATTCACCCCTCCACTTT
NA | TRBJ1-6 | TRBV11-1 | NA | CASSSGFDSPLHF | TGTGCCAGCAGTTCAGGGTTTGATTCACCCCTCCACTTT
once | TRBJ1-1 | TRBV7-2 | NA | CASSLARADTEAFF | TGTGCCAGCAGCTTAGCCAGGGCGGACACTGAAGCTTTCTTT
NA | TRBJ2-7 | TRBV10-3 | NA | CAIRSTASYEQYF | TGTGCCATCAGGTCGACAGCTTCCTACGAGCAGTACTTC
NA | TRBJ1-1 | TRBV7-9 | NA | CASSLGQAYLAFF | TGTGCCAGCAGCTTGGGCCAGGCTTACTTGGCTTTCTTT
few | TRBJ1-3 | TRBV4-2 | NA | CASSQEGGGTGNTIYF | TGTGCCAGCAGCCAGGAAGGCGGCGGGACTGGAAACACCATATATTTT
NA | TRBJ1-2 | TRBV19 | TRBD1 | CASSGIRDSANYGYTF | TGTGCCAGTAGTGGTATCCGGGACAGCGCTAACTATGGCTACACCTTC
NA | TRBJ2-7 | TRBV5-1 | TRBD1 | CASSLPGTGTYEQYF | TGCGCCAGCAGCCTACCCGGGACAGGGACCTACGAGCAGTACTTC
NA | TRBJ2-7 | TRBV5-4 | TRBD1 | CASSLDWDRGQYF | TGTGCCAGCAGCTTGGATTGGGACAGGGGGCAGTACTTC
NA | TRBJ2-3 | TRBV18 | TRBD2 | CASSPGGGATDTQYF | TGTGCCAGCTCACCAGGCGGGGGGGCCACAGATACGCAGTATTTT
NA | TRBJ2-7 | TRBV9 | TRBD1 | CASSPRGHLSGEQYF | TGTGCCAGCAGCCCGAGGGGGCACCTCTCTGGGGAGCAGTACTTC
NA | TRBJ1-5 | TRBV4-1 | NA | CASSQLQGSHQPQHF | TGCGCCAGCAGCCAGCTACAGGGATCCCATCAGCCCCAGCATTTT
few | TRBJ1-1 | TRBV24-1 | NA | CATSETGNTEAFF | TGTGCCACCAGTGAGACAGGGAACACTGAAGCTTTCTTT
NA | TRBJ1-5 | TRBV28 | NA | CASIPGLGGNQPQHF | TGTGCCAGCATCCCTGGGTTAGGGGGCAATCAGCCCCAGCATTTT
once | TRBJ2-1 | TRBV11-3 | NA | CASSLTAGTNEQFF | TGTGCCAGCAGCTTAACGGCGGGAACTAATGAGCAGTTCTTC
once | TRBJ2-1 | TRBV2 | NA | CASLGSRSSYNEQFF | TGTGCCAGCCTGGGGAGCCGCAGCTCCTACAATGAGCAGTTCTTC
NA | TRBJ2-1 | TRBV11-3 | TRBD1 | CASSKDRVTYNEQFF | TGTGCCAGCAGCAAGGACAGGGTCACCTACAATGAGCAGTTCTTC
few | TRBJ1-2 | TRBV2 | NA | CASHGDFPNIHGYTF | TGTGCCAGCCACGGGGATTTCCCCAATATACATGGCTACACCTTC
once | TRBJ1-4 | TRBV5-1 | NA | CASSSRVGEKLFF | TGCGCCAGCAGCTCCAGGGTGGGTGAAAAACTGTTTTTT
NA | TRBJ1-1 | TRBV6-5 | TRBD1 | CASSYLDRANTEAFF | TGTGCCAGCAGTTATCTCGACAGGGCGAACACTGAAGCTTTCTTT
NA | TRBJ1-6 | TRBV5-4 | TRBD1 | CASSLGQGKDSPLHF | TGTGCCAGCAGCCTAGGACAGGGAAAAGATTCACCCCTCCACTTT